Detailed here is one TCR beta chain. Its target is unknown. This specimen belongs to a study of T cells after yellow fever vaccination. Across the study: Preparation of the low-cell-number fractions used SMART-Seq v4 Ultra Low Input.

TCRdb fed the 5' RACE reads into MiXCR, producing one record per CDR3 protein. This sample has under 350,000 distinct CDR3 sequences, with approximately 4% found just once. Germline CDR1 and CDR2: MNHEY and SVGEGT. With 6 bases removed from V and 3 bases from J, the gap between germline ends came to 15 bases. This CDR3 has 15 residues. Study-wide points: Though weaker, the secondary response peaked faster, on day 5 versus 15. Abundant bulk-population clonotypes could contaminate the FACS-sorted repertoires.

The V gene is TRBV6-2 or TRBV6-3, the J gene TRBJ1-5; the D gene is possibly TRBD1 (5 bases). Sequenced material: PBMCs, taken 5 days after the yellow fever booster vaccination. This sequence was found in a man younger than 30 who received the YFV17D yellow fever vaccine. The CDR3 loop reads CASRTEGRYNQPQHF. Written as DNA, the CDR3 is TGTGCCAGCAGAACAGAGGGGAGATACAATCAGCCCCAGCATTTT.